This T cell receptor beta chain is from a study of blood T cells in healthy people across ages. Study results and caveats: Long-lived donors exceeded aged donors in naive CD4+ cells and diversity.

Points on this clonotype: Its antigen is still unknown.

Next came a second PCR, run for about 7 to 12 cycles, which used a sample-barcoded 5' primer along with a J-beta primer mix. Each CDR3 protein is one row after TCRdb ran MiXCR on the 5' RACE reads. The table records 1,500,000 or so distinct CDR3 sequences, roughly 60% of them present only once. The CDR3 has 16 amino acids. J was trimmed by 4 bases and V by 6 bases; bases with no gene match: 9. The germline V gene has CDR1 SGHAT and CDR2 FQNNGV. This receptor was obtained from a man younger than 35 in good health. The sequenced sample was blood. The genes are TRBV11-2 and TRBJ2-3; 11 bases line up with TRBD1. This CDR3 is CASSLRTGGLSDTQYF. CDR3 nucleotide sequence: TGTGCCAGCAGTCTTAGGACAGGGGGCCTATCAGATACGCAGTATTTT.